The 20 T cell receptor beta chains in this list originate from one sample, sequenced in a study of identical twins. TCRdb re-called the 5' RACE reads through MiXCR, storing one row per CDR3 protein. The profile covers about 490,000 distinct CDR3 sequences, with roughly 15% appearing a single time and roughly 0.42% taken by the ten largest. The sample was also reused in another study, on yellow fever vaccine responses in identical twins.

Sequenced: CD4+ T cells sorted from blood. The source of these receptors is a woman aged 18-29 years in good health.

This clonotype was seen repeatedly, ten times or more. The rearrangement joins TRBV20-1 to TRBJ2-1, with a possible D match to TRBD1 (5 bases). Looked up from germline, CDR1 is DFQATT and CDR2 is SNEGSKA (reference sequence). The V end was cut by 3 bases, the J end by 6 bases, with 12 bases between. CDR3 length equals 13 residues. The CDR3 sequence: CSASDRLSNEQFF. DNA for the CDR3: TGCAGTGCTAGCGACAGACTCTCCAATGAGCAGTTCTTC.

The rearrangement uses TRBV7-9 and TRBJ2-1, with D tentatively TRBD2 (5 bases). The ends were cut back, 5 bases at V and 9 bases at J, with 11 bases in the middle. The CDR3 length is 12 residues. Germline V gives CDR1 SEHNR, CDR2 FQNEAQ (reference sequence). Here the CDR3 reads CASSPRAGEQFF. The CDR3 DNA sequence: TGTGCCAGCAGCCCACGGGCGGGTGAGCAGTTCTTC.

This chain links TRBV5-1 with TRBJ1-4; D is ambiguous. Deletions cut 4 bases from V and 2 bases from J, with 15 bases between. Germline loops: CDR1 SGHRS, CDR2 YFSETQ. CDR3 length equals 16 residues. The CDR3 DNA reads as TGCGCCAGCAGCCTGCAGAGGATATCGACTAATGAAAAACTGTTTTTT. This translates into CASSLQRISTNEKLFF.

This clonotype has a handful of counts. V is TRBV5-1 and J is TRBJ2-5; the D is unclear. Germline CDR1 and CDR2: SGHRS and YFSETQ. Trimming shortened V by 2 bases and J by 2 bases, and 10 bases separated the two germline ends. This CDR3 spans 14 amino acids. The chain's CDR3 is CASSFNGRQETQYF. Here the CDR3 DNA reads TGCGCCAGCAGCTTCAACGGCAGACAAGAGACCCAGTACTTC.

This clonotype was seen a few times. The chain links TRBV29-1 to TRBJ2-3, with 10 bases lining up with TRBD2. V lost 6 bases to trimming and J lost 4 bases; unmatched junction nucleotides: 7. This CDR3 region has 14 residues. Germline V gene data show CDR1 as SQVTM and CDR2 as ANQGSEA. CDR3 region: CSVASGSGADTQYF. The CDR3 DNA is TGCAGCGTAGCTAGCGGGAGTGGAGCAGATACGCAGTATTTT.

The chain uses TRBV15 and TRBJ2-7; 10 bases are a match to TRBD2. CDR3 length: 17 amino acids. Germline lookup yields CDR1 LNHNV and CDR2 YYDKDF (reference sequence). The V gene end was trimmed by 0 bases and the J gene end by 3 bases; junction bases not matched to a gene: 8. CDR3 bases: TGTGCCACCAGCAGAGATTCTGGGACTAGCGCTTACTACGAGCAGTACTTC. Translating gives CATSRDSGTSAYYEQYF.

This clonotype was observed a handful of times. This chain connects TRBV5-1 to TRBJ2-7; D not resolved. Germline lookup yields CDR1 SGHRS and CDR2 YFSETQ. The CDR3 spans 15 residues. The germline V and J ends were trimmed by 0 bases and 0 bases, with 10 bases remaining between them. The DNA of the CDR3 is TGCGCCAGCAGCTTGGAGCCGGTGAGCTCCTACGAGCAGTACGTC. This gives the protein CASSLEPVSSYEQYV.

In this sample, this clonotype turned up a few times. V usage is TRBV20-1 and J usage is TRBJ2-7; tentatively, D is TRBD1 (6 bases). The CDR3 loop spans 15 amino acids. Germline loops: CDR1 DFQATT, CDR2 SNEGSKA (reference sequence). V was shortened by 0 bases and J by 2 bases, with 14 bases between the two germline ends. In DNA form, the CDR3 reads TGCAGTGCTAGAGATCTGGGACATAAAGCCTACGAGCAGTACTTC. Encoded protein: CSARDLGHKAYEQYF.

The genes are TRBV10-2 and TRBJ1-1; tentative D call: TRBD1 (5 bases). Germline V CDR1 and CDR2: WSHSY, SAAADI. The CDR3 contains 13 residues. The ends were cut back, 4 bases at V and 3 bases at J, with 9 bases in the middle. CDR3 coding DNA: TGCGCCAGCAGTGTACAGGAGTACACTGAAGCTTTCTTT. Its protein product is CASSVQEYTEAFF.

This sequence joins TRBV7-3 and TRBJ2-5; TRBD1 matches 8 bases. This CDR3 spans 14 amino acids. Germline lookup yields CDR1 SGHTA and CDR2 FQGTGA. V lost 5 bases and J lost 5; bases outside the gene matches: 7. CDR3 region: CASSPQGAAETQYF. CDR3 DNA: TGTGCCAGCAGCCCCCAGGGGGCGGCGGAGACCCAGTACTTC. Together with reference TRBV7-3 and TRBJ2-5, the CDR3 gives the full variable domain: GAGVSQTPSNKVTEKGKYVELRCDPISGHTALYWYRQSLGQGPEFLIYFQGTGAADDSGLPNDRFFAVRPEGSVSTLKIQRTERGDSAVYLCASSPQGAAETQYFGPGTRLLVL.

This clonotype has more than one count but fewer than ten. The chain recombines TRBV24-1 with TRBJ1-3, with D perhaps matching TRBD1 (5 bases). This CDR3 spans 16 amino acids. CDR1 is KGHDR and CDR2 is SFDVKD in the germline V gene. V was clipped by 3 bases and J by 0 bases, with 11 bases between them. In nucleotides, the CDR3 is TGTGCCACCAGTGATCCTTGGGACCGCTCTGGAAACACCATATATTTT. This codes for CATSDPWDRSGNTIYF.

This chain links TRBV12-3 or TRBV12-4 with TRBJ1-1; D is unclear. V was trimmed by 0 bases and J by 3 bases, leaving 8 bases between them. The CDR3 extends over 14 amino acids. Written as DNA, the CDR3 is TGTGCCAGCAGTTTAGCCCATCTATACACTGAAGCTTTCTTT. It yields the protein CASSLAHLYTEAFF.

V gene TRBV15 combines with J gene TRBJ2-1; no definite D call. Germline CDR1 and CDR2: LNHNV and YYDKDF (reference sequence). Trimming took 0 bases from V and 3 from J, leaving 9 bases between them. This CDR3 spans 15 amino acids. CDR3 region: CATSRDDTYYNEQFF. As DNA, the CDR3 is TGTGCCACCAGCAGAGATGACACATACTACAATGAGCAGTTCTTC.

In its sample, this clonotype was seen a few times. This rearrangement joins TRBV20-1 to TRBJ2-7; possible D gene TRBD2, 6 bases. CDR3 length: 15 amino acids. Between the trimmed V and J ends, which lost 3 bases and 1 base, there was a span of 16 bases. Looked up from germline, CDR1 is DFQATT and CDR2 is SNEGSKA (reference sequence). The CDR3, as DNA: TGCAGTGCTAGGCTGGGGGGAAGCGTGTCCTACGAGCAGTACTTC. Amino acid sequence: CSARLGGSVSYEQYF.

The V gene is TRBV11-2, the J gene TRBJ2-2; D is undetermined. V lost 1 base, J lost 0 bases, and 6 bases lay in between. CDR3 length equals 15 residues. The germline CDR1 and CDR2 sequences are SGHAT and FQNNGV. CDR3 loop: CASSLAEPNTGELFF. The CDR3 nucleotides are TGTGCCAGCAGCTTAGCAGAACCGAACACCGGGGAGCTGTTTTTT.

The J gene is TRBJ1-1, the V gene TRBV12-3 or TRBV12-4, with D uncertain. Trimming pared 5 bases from V and 3 bases from J, leaving 10 bases between. The CDR3 consists of 13 residues. In nucleotides, the CDR3 is TGTGCCAGCAGTCAAAAGGGAGACACTGAAGCTTTCTTT. Amino acid sequence: CASSQKGDTEAFF.

CDR3 nucleotide sequence: TGTGCCAGCAGCCCCACAGACAGGGGTTACGAGCAGTACTTC. Its translation: CASSPTDRGYEQYF. The J gene is TRBJ2-7, the V gene TRBV7-6, with TRBD1 matching over 8 bases. V dropped 5 bases and J dropped 4; count of bases not matched to a gene: 7. Germline CDR1 reads SGHVS; CDR2 reads FNYEAQ. The CDR3 contains 14 residues.

This clonotype occurred a few times. V usage is TRBV5-1 and J usage is TRBJ1-1; D uncertain. The length of the CDR3 is 14 residues. From germline, CDR1 is SGHRS and CDR2 YFSETQ. Trimming cost V 4 bases and J 6 bases, with 16 bases left between them. CDR3 sequence (DNA): TGCGCCAGCAGCCTGGGCCCTAGGGTGGCTGAAGCTTTCTTT. This translates into CASSLGPRVAEAFF.

The chain employs TRBV3-1 and TRBJ2-5; 8 bases are shared with TRBD2. The V and J ends lost 1 base and 3 bases, in that order; junction bases with no gene match: 7. Germline loops: CDR1 LGHDT, CDR2 YNNKEL (reference sequence). CDR3 size: 16 residues. This CDR3 is CASSQGGGPIKETQYF. CDR3 DNA: TGTGCCAGCAGCCAAGGCGGGGGGCCGATTAAAGAGACCCAGTACTTC.

V gene TRBV28 combines with J gene TRBJ2-5; perhaps TRBD1 as D (5 bases). Trimming removed 3 bases at V and 1 base at J, with 15 bases between. Per the germline V gene, CDR1 is MDHEN and CDR2 is SYDVKM. The CDR3 spans 16 residues. CDR3 amino acids: CASSLPPDTSQETQYF. Here the CDR3 DNA reads TGTGCCAGCAGTTTGCCCCCGGACACATCCCAAGAGACCCAGTACTTC.